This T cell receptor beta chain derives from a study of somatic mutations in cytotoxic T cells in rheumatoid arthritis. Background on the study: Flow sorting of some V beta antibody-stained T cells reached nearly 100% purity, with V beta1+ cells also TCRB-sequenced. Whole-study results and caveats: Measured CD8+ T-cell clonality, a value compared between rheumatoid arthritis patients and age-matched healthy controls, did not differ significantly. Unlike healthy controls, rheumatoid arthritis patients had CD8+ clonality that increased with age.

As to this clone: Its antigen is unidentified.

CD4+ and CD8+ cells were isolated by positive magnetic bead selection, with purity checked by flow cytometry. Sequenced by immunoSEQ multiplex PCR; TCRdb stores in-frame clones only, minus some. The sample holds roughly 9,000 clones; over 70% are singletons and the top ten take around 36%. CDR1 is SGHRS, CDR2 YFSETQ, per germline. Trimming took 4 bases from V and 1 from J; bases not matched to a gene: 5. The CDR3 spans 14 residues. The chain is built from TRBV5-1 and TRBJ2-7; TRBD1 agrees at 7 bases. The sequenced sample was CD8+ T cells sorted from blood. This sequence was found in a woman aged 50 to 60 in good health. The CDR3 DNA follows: TGCGCCAGCAGCCCTGGGGACAGATCCTACGAGCAGTACTTC. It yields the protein CASSPGDRSYEQYF.